The present TCR beta chain was sequenced within a study of cytomegalovirus exposure and HLA in healthy donors. Overall study results and limits: Association of a missense DCLRE1C variant with TCR beta V- and J-gene trimming was reported in a later analysis.

Vbeta (60) and Jbeta (13) primers were used in the PCR. Clones were read by immunoSEQ multiplex PCR, and TCRdb kept only the in-frame ones, dropping some. This table holds 85,000 to 100,000 clones, around 77% found once. Trimming pared 4 bases from V and 0 bases from J, leaving 15 bases between. The CDR3 has 17 residues. Germline V gene lookup returns CDR1 SNHLY and CDR2 FYNNEI. As concerns this clone: The target antigen is unknown.

This chain uses TRBV2 with TRBJ2-2; perhaps TRBD1 as D (6 bases). The sample consisted of PBMCs. This TCR derives from a man aged 35-49 years in good health and CMV-seronegative. The CDR3 DNA follows: TGTGCCAGCAGTGGCGATTTAGACAGGCCGAACACCGGGGAGCTGTTTTTT. Its translation is CASSGDLDRPNTGELFF.